This T cell receptor (beta chain) was recorded in a study of T-cell memory formation after mild COVID-19. About the research overall: TCR clusters showed largely donor specificity.

A few counts support this clonotype. In TCRdb, the 5' RACE reads were re-called with MiXCR into one record per CDR3 protein. The sample has 450,000 or so distinct CDR3 sequences; roughly 23% are singletons. The specimen sequenced was PBMCs or a T cell subset sorted from them (not recorded which). The receptor was derived from an adult woman who had mild COVID-19 (a few samples of this study predate the infection). Cell type and time point are not known.

CDR3 in amino acids: CASSLSGMRETQYF. The CDR3 DNA reads TGTGCCAGCAGCTTATCAGGGATGCGGGAGACCCAGTACTTC. The chain joins TRBV9 to TRBJ2-5; TRBD1 is a possible D gene (5 bases). Germline values: CDR1 SGDLS, CDR2 YYNGEE. The CDR3 spans 14 residues. The V end was cut by 4 bases, the J end by 5 bases, with 15 bases between. Full variable domain (outside the CDR3, taken from reference TRBV9 and TRBJ2-5): DSGVTQTPKHLITATGQRVTLRCSPRSGDLSVYWYQQSLDQGLQFLIQYYNGEERAKGNILERFSAQQFPDLHSELNLSSLELGDSALYFCASSLSGMRETQYFGPGTRLLVL.